These 25 T cell receptor beta chains came from one sample sequenced in a study of vaccination effects on CD4 cells after COVID-19 (dated by TCRdb to between 2021 and 2022). To identify antigen-specific CD4+ T cell clonotypes by their expansion, the ViraFEST assay first stimulated PBMC with viral peptide pools and then applied TCR sequencing. After less than 13 days of culture, CD4+ T cells were isolated with the EasySep CD4+ T cell isolation kit. Healthy vaccine recipients had no prior SARS-CoV-2 infection, confirmed by negative nucleocapsid antibodies before and after vaccination. Their cognate antigens are unknown. Receptor amplification or capture employed the immunoSEQ multiplex PCR assay. TCRdb mirrors the immuneACCESS table, restricted to in-frame sequences. Some clones are absent from its copies; in checked studies, under half trace to an unresolved V gene, and the reason for the others is unknown. In all, the sample holds approximately 40,000 clones, and 55% to 75% of those were seen once. The ten top clones hold approximately 22% of the sample.

Sample: CD4+ T cells from PBMCs cultured with SARS-CoV-2 spike peptides, taken before COVID-19 vaccination. This specimen's cell subset or site label, interpreted: SARS-CoV-2 spike overlapping peptide pool stimulation. These receptors came from a human donor who received a COVID-19 vaccine.

The chain has TRBV2 and TRBJ2-6, with D unresolved. V lost 8 bases, J lost 0 bases, and 2 bases lay in between. This CDR3 is built from 12 residues. Germline V gene lookup returns CDR1 SNHLY and CDR2 FYNNEI. The CDR3 protein is CASDSGANVLTF. The CDR3 DNA follows: TGTGCCAGCGACTCTGGGGCCAACGTCCTGACTTTC.

The V and J genes are TRBV18 and TRBJ2-3; D might be TRBD1 or TRBD2, each matching 5 bases. The germline CDR1 and CDR2 sequences are KGHSH and LQKENI. Trimming stripped 3 bases from V and 11 bases from J, with 15 bases between. This CDR3 has 13 residues. In DNA form, the CDR3 reads TGTGCCAGCTCACCGCCGGGGCAGATTGGGCAGTATTTT. This encodes CASSPPGQIGQYF.

V and J are TRBV11-2 and TRBJ1-1; perhaps TRBD1 as D (6 bases). Germline CDR1 reads SGHAT; CDR2 reads FQNNGV. This CDR3 has 16 residues. V lost 0 bases and J 1 base, leaving 12 bases between the germline ends. The CDR3 nucleotides are TGTGCCAGCAGCTTAGATCAGGGGACGAGGAACACTGAAGCTTTCTTT. This gives the protein CASSLDQGTRNTEAFF.

In this sample, this clone turned up a few times. The chain is built from TRBV2 and TRBJ2-7, with 8 bases that match TRBD2. This CDR3 is built from 14 residues. After removal of 5 bases from V and 1 base from J, the junction contained 4 bases not matched to a gene. Germline lookup yields CDR1 SNHLY and CDR2 FYNNEI. The CDR3 region has the DNA TGTGCCAGCAGTATCCGGGAGGGGTCCTACGAGCAGTACTTC. Protein sequence: CASSIREGSYEQYF.

This clone appeared a single time. The chain employs TRBV19 and TRBJ2-1; D may correspond to TRBD1 or TRBD2 (5 bases each). V was trimmed by 5 bases and J by 3 bases, leaving 14 bases between them. The CDR3 covers 15 residues. Germline values: CDR1 LNHDA, CDR2 SQIVND (reference sequence). The DNA for the CDR3 is TGTGCCAGTAGTTCGTGGGGGAGCTTCTACAATGAGCAGTTCTTC. Residues: CASSSWGSFYNEQFF.

The chain combines TRBV3-1 (or the pseudogene TRBV3-2) with TRBJ1-1; D remains unclear. This CDR3 is 11 amino acids long. Germline CDR1 is LGHDT and CDR2 is YNNKEL (reference sequence). V dropped 2 bases and J dropped 6 bases, with 4 bases sitting between them. The CDR3: CASSQSAEAFF. In nucleotides, the CDR3 is TGTGCCAGCAGCCAAAGCGCTGAAGCTTTCTTT.

The CDR3 DNA is TGTGCCAGCAGTTTTAAGTGGAACACTGAAGCTTTCTTT. Residues: CASSFKWNTEAFF. J is TRBJ1-1 and V is TRBV12-3 or TRBV12-4, with D uncertain. The germline V and J ends were trimmed by 3 bases and 1 base, with 6 bases remaining between them. This CDR3 spans 13 amino acids.

This clone turned up a few times. The chain is built from TRBV2 and TRBJ2-5; 10 bases match TRBD2. The junction had 10 bases not matched to a gene; V was cut back by 7 bases and J by 2 bases. Looked up from germline, CDR1 is SNHLY and CDR2 is FYNNEI. This CDR3 is built from 16 residues. CDR3 nucleotide sequence: TGTGCCAGCACCCCTCGGGCTAGCGGGAGACAAGAGACCCAGTACTTC. This encodes CASTPRASGRQETQYF.

The rearrangement joins TRBV19 to TRBJ1-5; D not certain. The CDR3 contains 13 residues. The ends were cut back, 3 bases at V and 8 bases at J, with 11 bases in the middle. Germline lookup yields CDR1 LNHDA and CDR2 SQIVND (reference sequence). Here the CDR3 reads CASSIDASEPQHF. CDR3 DNA sequence: TGTGCCAGTAGTATTGATGCGTCGGAGCCCCAGCATTTT.

The chain carries TRBV6-5 and TRBJ2-7; D is undetermined. CDR1 MNHEY and CDR2 SVGAGI come from the germline V gene. The CDR3 consists of 14 residues. V was clipped by 2 bases and J by 3 bases, with 11 bases between them. The CDR3 is CASSYGKGLYEQYF. CDR3 in DNA: TGTGCCAGCAGTTACGGGAAGGGTCTCTACGAGCAGTACTTC.

J is TRBJ1-3 and V is TRBV7-2, with a tentative D call TRBD1 (6 bases). CDR1 SGHTA and CDR2 FQGNSA come from the germline V gene. The CDR3 runs 14 residues. V was trimmed by 5 bases and J by 7 bases, leaving 15 bases between them. This CDR3 reads CASSPGPGANTIYF. The CDR3, as DNA: TGTGCCAGCAGCCCCGGGCCGGGGGCGAACACCATATATTTT.

The rearrangement joins TRBV28 to TRBJ1-4; 8 nucleotides align to TRBD1. This CDR3 has 14 residues. Germline CDR1 MDHEN, CDR2 SYDVKM. V dropped 6 bases and J dropped 4; count of bases not matched to a gene: 4. This chain's CDR3 is CASRLQGGNEKLFF. The CDR3 DNA reads as TGTGCCAGCAGATTACAGGGGGGTAATGAAAAACTGTTTTTT.

This chain links TRBV6-5 with TRBJ1-1; D not resolved. Germline CDR1 and CDR2: MNHEY and SVGAGI. The CDR3 is made up of 12 amino acids. V gave up 10 bases and J gave up 3 bases, with 12 bases separating them. In DNA form, the CDR3 reads TGTGCCACCAAAGTTGGTGACACTGAAGCTTTCTTT. Its protein product is CATKVGDTEAFF.

J is TRBJ2-7 and V is TRBV11-2; D is unclear. Looked up from germline, CDR1 is SGHAT and CDR2 is FQNNGV. This CDR3 comprises 11 residues. V lost 8 bases, J lost 6 bases, and 11 bases lay in between. The CDR3 nucleotides read TGTGCCAGCCAGAAGGCCCTCGAGCAGTACTTC. Translating gives CASQKALEQYF.

This rearrangement joins TRBV6-1 to TRBJ1-5, with a tentative D call TRBD1 (6 bases). This CDR3 has 15 residues. Trimming took off 2 bases at V and 6 bases at J, with 14 bases between the two ends. The germline gives CDR1 MNHNS, CDR2 SASEGT. CDR3 nucleotide sequence: TGTGCCAGCAGTGAACAGGGGACGGAGTCTCAGCCCCAGCATTTT. Protein: CASSEQGTESQPQHF.

The V call is TRBV24-1, the J call TRBJ2-1; weak D call: TRBD2 (5 bases). V lost 4 bases and J lost 6, with 12 bases in between. CDR3 length: 14 residues. Germline loops: CDR1 KGHDR, CDR2 SFDVKD. CDR3 DNA: TGTGCCACCAGTGACCCCGGACTCACCAATGAGCAGTTCTTC. Its translation is CATSDPGLTNEQFF.

This clone was detected only a few times. V and J are TRBV28 and TRBJ2-7; D perhaps matches TRBD1 (5 bases). The V end lost 5 bases, the J end lost 6 bases, and 11 bases lay between the germline ends. Germline CDR1 MDHEN, CDR2 SYDVKM. The CDR3 spans 12 residues. The CDR3, as DNA: TGTGCCAGCAGTATAACAGGCCTCGAGCAGTACTTC. Translating gives CASSITGLEQYF.

There are a few counts of this clone. This sequence joins TRBV5-1 and TRBJ1-1, with 11 bases fitting TRBD1. With 7 bases clipped from V and 6 bases from J, the junction kept 8 bases outside the gene matches. The CDR3 contains 14 residues. Germline CDR1 reads SGHRS; CDR2 reads YFSETQ. The CDR3 nucleotides read TGCGCCAGCCGGGGACAGGGGGGTTTTGCTGAAGCTTTCTTT. Translation gives CASRGQGGFAEAFF.

The chain joins TRBV6-2 or TRBV6-3 to TRBJ2-3, with a possible D match to TRBD1 (5 bases). With 2 bases removed from V and 2 bases from J, the gap between germline ends came to 14 bases. The CDR3 consists of 16 residues. CDR1 is MNHEY and CDR2 is SVGEGT in the germline V gene. CDR3 residues: CASSYPVGHPTDTQYF. The CDR3 DNA is TGTGCCAGCAGTTACCCAGTAGGACACCCCACAGATACGCAGTATTTT.

The chain employs TRBV5-1 and TRBJ2-1; D gene unclear. The CDR3 runs to 15 residues. Germline CDR1 reads SGHRS; CDR2 reads YFSETQ. V lost 0 bases and J 2 bases, leaving 9 bases between the germline ends. Here the CDR3 DNA reads TGCGCCAGCAGCTTGGGTCTGGTGGCCTACAATGAGCAGTTCTTC. It is translated as CASSLGLVAYNEQFF.

This clone has just a few counts. The chain recombines TRBV29-1 with TRBJ1-4, with 8 bases lining up with TRBD1. Germline CDR1 reads SQVTM; CDR2 reads ANQGSEA. With V trimmed by 1 base and J by 6 bases, 4 bases remained unmatched. This CDR3 has 14 amino acids. CDR3 bases: TGCAGCGTTGAAGGTCCGGGACAGGATGAAAAACTGTTTTTT. Encoded protein: CSVEGPGQDEKLFF.

The table lists this clone with a few counts. The chain links TRBV4-2 to TRBJ2-3, with D tentatively TRBD2 (5 bases). CDR3 size: 15 residues. V was cut by 0 bases and J by 0 bases, with 7 bases left in between. Germline CDR1 and CDR2: LGHNA and YNFKEQ. The CDR3 sequence: CASSQEPGSTDTQYF. CDR3 bases: TGTGCCAGCAGCCAAGAACCGGGGAGCACAGATACGCAGTATTTT.

J is TRBJ1-4 and V is TRBV15; D might be TRBD1 (5 bases). The CDR3 is 12 residues long. Germline CDR1 and CDR2: LNHNV and YYDKDF (reference sequence). Trimming removed 8 bases at V and 6 bases at J, with 10 bases between. The DNA for the CDR3 is TGTGCCACCCCAGGGTTGCATGAAAAACTGTTTTTT. Translation gives CATPGLHEKLFF.

The chain joins TRBV19 to TRBJ1-2; TRBD1 matches at 7 bases. V gave up 4 bases and J gave up 4 bases; unmatched junction bases: 12. Germline V gene sequence: CDR1 LNHDA, CDR2 SQIVND (reference sequence). CDR3 length: 16 residues. In DNA form, the CDR3 reads TGTGCCAGTAGTACCAGCCACAACAGGGGACCCTATGGCTACACCTTC. Amino acid sequence: CASSTSHNRGPYGYTF.

The gene calls are TRBV7-2 and TRBJ1-5; TRBD1 agrees at 9 bases. The CDR3 loop spans 16 amino acids. Losses at the gene ends were 5 bases for V and 7 bases for J; bases not matched to a gene: 12. CDR1 and CDR2 from the germline V gene are SGHTA and FQGNSA. CDR3 in DNA: TGTGCCAGCAGCCCATACGACAGGGGGAGGGACCAGCCCCAGCATTTT. It translates to CASSPYDRGRDQPQHF.